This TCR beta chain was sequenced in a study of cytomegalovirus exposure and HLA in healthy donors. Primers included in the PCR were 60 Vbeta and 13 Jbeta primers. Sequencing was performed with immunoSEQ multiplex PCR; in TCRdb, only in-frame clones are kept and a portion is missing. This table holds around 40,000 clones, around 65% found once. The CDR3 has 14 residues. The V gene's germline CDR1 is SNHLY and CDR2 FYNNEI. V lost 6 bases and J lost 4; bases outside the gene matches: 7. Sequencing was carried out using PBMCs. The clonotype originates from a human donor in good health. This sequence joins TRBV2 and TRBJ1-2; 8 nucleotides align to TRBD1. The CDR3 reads CASSEGTGIYGYTF. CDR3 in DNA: TGTGCCAGCAGCGAGGGGACAGGAATCTATGGCTACACCTTC.